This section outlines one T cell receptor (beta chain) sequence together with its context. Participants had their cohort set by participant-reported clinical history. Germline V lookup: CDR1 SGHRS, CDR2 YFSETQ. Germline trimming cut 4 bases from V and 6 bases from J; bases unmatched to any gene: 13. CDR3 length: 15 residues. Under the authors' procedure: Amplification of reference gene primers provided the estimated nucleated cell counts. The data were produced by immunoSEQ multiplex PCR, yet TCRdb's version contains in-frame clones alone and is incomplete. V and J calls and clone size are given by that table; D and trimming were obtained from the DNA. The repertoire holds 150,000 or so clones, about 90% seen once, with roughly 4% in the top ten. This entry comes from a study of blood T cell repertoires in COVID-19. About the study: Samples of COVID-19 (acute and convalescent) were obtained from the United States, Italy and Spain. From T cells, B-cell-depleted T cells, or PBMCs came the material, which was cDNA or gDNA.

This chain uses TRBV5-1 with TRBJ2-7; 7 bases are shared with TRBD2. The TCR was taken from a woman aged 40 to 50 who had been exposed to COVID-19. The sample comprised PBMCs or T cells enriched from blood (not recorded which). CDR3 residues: CASSPSGTTPAEQYF. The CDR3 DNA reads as TGCGCCAGCAGCCCCTCCGGGACTACACCTGCCGAGCAGTACTTC.